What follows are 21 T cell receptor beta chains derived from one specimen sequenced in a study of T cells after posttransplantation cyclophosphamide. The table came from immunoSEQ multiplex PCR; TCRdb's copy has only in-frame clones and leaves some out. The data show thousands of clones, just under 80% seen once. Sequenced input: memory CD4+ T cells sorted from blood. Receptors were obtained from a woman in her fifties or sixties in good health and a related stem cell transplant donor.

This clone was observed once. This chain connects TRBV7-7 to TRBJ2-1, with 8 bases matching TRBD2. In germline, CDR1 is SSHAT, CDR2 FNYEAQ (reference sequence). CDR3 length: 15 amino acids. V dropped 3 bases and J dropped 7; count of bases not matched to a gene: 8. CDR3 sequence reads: CASSFRSAGENEQFF. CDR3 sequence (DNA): TGTGCCAGCAGCTTTAGGTCAGCGGGAGAAAATGAGCAGTTCTTC.

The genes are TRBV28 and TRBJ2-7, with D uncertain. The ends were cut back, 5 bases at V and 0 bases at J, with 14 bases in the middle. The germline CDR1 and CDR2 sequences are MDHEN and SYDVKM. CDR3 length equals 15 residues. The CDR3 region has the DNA TGTGCCAGCAGTATCACACAGATGAGCTCCTACGAGCAGTACTTC. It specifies CASSITQMSSYEQYF.

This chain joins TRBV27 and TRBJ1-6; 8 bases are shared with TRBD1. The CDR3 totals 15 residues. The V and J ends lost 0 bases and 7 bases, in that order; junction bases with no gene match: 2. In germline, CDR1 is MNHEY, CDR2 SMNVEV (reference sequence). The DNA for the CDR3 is TGTGCCAGCAGTTTATCGACAGGGGCGAATTCACCCCTCCACTTT. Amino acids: CASSLSTGANSPLHF.

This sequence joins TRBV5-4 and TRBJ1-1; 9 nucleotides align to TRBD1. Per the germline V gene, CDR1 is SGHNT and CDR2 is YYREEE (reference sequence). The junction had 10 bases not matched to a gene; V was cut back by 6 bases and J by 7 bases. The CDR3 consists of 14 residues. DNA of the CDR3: TGTGCCAGCACCCTGGGGGACAGGGTAAGTGAAGCTTTCTTT. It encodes CASTLGDRVSEAFF.

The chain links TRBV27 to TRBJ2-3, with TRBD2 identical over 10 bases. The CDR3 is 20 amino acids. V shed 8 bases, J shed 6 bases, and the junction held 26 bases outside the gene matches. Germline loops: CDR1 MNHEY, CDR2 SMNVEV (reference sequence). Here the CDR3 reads CASPPGVRRESGRGRDTQYF. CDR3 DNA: TGTGCCAGCCCCCCCGGGGTCCGTCGGGAGAGCGGGAGGGGTCGGGATACGCAGTATTTT.

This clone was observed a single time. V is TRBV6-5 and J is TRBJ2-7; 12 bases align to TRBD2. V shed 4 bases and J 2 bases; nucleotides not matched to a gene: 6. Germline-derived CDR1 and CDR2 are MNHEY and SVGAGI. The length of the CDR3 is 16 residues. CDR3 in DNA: TGTGCCAGCAGTTCCACGACTAGCGGGAGACCCTACGAGCAGTACTTC. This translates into CASSSTTSGRPYEQYF.

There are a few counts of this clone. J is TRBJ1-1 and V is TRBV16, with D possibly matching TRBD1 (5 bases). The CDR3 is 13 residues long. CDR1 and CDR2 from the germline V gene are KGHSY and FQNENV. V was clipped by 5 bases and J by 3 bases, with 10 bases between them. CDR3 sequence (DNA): TGTGCCAGCAGCACGCAAGGGGACACTGAAGCTTTCTTT. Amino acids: CASSTQGDTEAFF.

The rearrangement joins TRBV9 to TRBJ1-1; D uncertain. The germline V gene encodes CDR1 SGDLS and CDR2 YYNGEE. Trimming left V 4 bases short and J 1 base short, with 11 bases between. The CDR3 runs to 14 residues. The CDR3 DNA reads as TGTGCCAGCAGCCGAAGTCCGGGGAACACTGAAGCTTTCTTT. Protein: CASSRSPGNTEAFF.

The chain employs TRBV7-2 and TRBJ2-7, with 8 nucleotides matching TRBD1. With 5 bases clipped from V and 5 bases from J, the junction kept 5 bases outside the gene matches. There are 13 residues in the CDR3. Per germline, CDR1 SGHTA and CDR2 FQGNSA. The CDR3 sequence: CASSLQTGDEQYF. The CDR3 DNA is TGTGCCAGCAGCCTACAGACAGGGGACGAGCAGTACTTC.

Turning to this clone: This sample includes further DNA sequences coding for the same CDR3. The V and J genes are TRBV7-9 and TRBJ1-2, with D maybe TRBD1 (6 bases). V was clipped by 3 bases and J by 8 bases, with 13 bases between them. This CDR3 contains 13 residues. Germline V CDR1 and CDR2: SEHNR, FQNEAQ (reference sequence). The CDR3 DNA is TGTGCCAGCAGCTTCGGGGGGCTCGGGGGCTACACCTTC. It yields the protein CASSFGGLGGYTF.

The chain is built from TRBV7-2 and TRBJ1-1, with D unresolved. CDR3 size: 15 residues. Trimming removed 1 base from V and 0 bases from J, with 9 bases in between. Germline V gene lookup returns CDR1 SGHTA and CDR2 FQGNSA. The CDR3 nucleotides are TGTGCCAGCAGCTTAGGTCCGGGAATGAACACTGAAGCTTTCTTT. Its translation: CASSLGPGMNTEAFF.

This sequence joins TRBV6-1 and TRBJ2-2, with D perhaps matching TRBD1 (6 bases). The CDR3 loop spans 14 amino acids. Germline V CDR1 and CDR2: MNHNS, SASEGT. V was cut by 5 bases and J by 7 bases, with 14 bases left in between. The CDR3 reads CASSRDRSNGELFF. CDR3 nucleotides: TGTGCCAGCAGTCGAGACAGGTCCAACGGGGAGCTGTTTTTT.

The CDR3 loop reads CASSSGTGDEQYF. In DNA, the CDR3 is TGCGCCAGCAGCTCCGGGACAGGGGACGAGCAGTACTTC. The V call is TRBV5-1, the J call TRBJ2-7, with TRBD1 matching 10 bases. The CDR3 is made up of 13 amino acids. Germline CDR1 and CDR2: SGHRS and YFSETQ. Trimming took 3 bases from V and 5 from J; bases not matched to a gene: 2. Variable domain in full (rest from reference TRBV5-1 and TRBJ2-7): KAGVTQTPRYLIKTRGQQVTLSCSPISGHRSVSWYQQTPGQGLQFLFEYFSETQRNKGNFPGRFSGRQFSNSRSEMNVSTLELGDSALYLCASSSGTGDEQYFGPGTRLTVT.

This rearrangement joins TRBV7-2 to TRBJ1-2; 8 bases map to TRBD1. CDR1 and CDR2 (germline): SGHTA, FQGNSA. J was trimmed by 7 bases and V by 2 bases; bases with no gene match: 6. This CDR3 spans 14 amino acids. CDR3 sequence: CASSLQGATGGYTF. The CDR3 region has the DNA TGTGCCAGCAGCTTACAGGGGGCCACTGGTGGCTACACCTTC.

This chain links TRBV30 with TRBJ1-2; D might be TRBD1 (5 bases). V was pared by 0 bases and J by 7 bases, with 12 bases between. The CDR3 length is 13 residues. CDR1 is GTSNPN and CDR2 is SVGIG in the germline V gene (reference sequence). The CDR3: CAWSVAGSGGYTF. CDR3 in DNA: TGTGCCTGGAGTGTCGCAGGGTCGGGTGGCTACACCTTC.

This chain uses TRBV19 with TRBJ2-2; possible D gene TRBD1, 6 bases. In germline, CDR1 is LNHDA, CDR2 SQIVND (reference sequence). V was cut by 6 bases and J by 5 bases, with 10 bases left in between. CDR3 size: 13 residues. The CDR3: CASSLQGTGELFF. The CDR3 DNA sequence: TGTGCCAGTAGCTTGCAGGGGACCGGGGAGCTGTTTTTT.

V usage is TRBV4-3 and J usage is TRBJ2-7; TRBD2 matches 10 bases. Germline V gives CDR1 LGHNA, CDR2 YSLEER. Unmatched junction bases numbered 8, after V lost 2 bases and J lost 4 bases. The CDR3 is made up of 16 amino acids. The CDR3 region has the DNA TGCGCCAGCAGCCAAACTTATCTAGCGGGAGTATACGAGCAGTACTTC. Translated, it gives CASSQTYLAGVYEQYF.

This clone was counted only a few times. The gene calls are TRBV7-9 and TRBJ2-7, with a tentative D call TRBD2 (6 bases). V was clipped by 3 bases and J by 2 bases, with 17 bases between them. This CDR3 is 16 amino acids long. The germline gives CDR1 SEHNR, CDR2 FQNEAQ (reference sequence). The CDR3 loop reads CASSFTAGRGTYEQYF. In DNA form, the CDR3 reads TGTGCCAGCAGCTTTACGGCAGGGCGGGGCACCTACGAGCAGTACTTC.

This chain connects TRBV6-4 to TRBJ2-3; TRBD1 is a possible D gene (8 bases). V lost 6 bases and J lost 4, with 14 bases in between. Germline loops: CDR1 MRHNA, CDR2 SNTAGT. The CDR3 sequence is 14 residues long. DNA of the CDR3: TGTGCCAGCAGAGTAACAGGGGGGGCAGATACGCAGTATTTT. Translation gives CASRVTGGADTQYF.

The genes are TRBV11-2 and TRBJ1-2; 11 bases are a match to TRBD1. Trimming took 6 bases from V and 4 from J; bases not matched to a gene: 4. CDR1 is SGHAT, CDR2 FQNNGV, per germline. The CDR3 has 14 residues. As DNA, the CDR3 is TGTGCCAGCAGTGGGGGACAGGGGGGCTATGGCTACACCTTC. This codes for CASSGGQGGYGYTF.

The CDR3 protein is CASSFIEAYTDTQYF. Written as DNA, the CDR3 is TGTGCCAGCAGCTTTATTGAGGCGTACACAGATACGCAGTATTTT. This sequence joins TRBV7-2 and TRBJ2-3; no clear D gene. With 3 bases removed from V and 2 bases from J, the gap between germline ends came to 12 bases. The CDR3 is made up of 15 amino acids. CDR1 and CDR2 from the germline V gene are SGHTA and FQGNSA.